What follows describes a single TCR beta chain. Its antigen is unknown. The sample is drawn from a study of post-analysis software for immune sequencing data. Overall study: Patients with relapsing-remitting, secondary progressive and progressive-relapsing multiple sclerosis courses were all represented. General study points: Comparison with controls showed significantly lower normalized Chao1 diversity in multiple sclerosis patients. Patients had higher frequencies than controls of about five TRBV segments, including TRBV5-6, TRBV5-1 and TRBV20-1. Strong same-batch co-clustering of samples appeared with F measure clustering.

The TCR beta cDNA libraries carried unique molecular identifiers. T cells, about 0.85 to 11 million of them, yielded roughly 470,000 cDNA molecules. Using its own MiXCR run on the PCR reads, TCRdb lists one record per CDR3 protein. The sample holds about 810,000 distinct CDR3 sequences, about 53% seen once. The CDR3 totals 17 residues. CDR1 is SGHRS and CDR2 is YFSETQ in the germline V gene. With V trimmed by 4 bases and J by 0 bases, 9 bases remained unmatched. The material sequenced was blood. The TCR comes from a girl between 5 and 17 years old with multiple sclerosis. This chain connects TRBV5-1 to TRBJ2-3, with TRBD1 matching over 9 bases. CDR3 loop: CASSPIWTGVSTDTQYF. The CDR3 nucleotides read TGCGCCAGCAGCCCTATTTGGACAGGGGTTAGCACAGATACGCAGTATTTT.